Listed below are T cell receptor beta chains from one sample, sequenced in a study of radiotherapy plus CTLA-4 blockade in lung cancer. Here immunoSEQ multiplex PCR was the method, and the copy in TCRdb shows in-frame clones only, minus some. This table holds about 90,000 clones, around four fifths found once. This specimen was peripheral blood, taken from a patient treated with radiotherapy plus ipilimumab. The source is a human donor with non-small cell lung cancer that progressed on radiotherapy plus ipilimumab. Each CDR3 is given with its conserved first and last residue. Each record gives: D gene, clone size, J gene, V gene, CDR3 protein, CDR3 DNA. The D gene is left open where the match is weak. Part of the rows lack a size; the others show once, few, many or a class for expanded clones.

d_call: .; clone_size: few; j_call: TRBJ1-1; v_call: TRBV6-5; cdr3_aa: CASSWGTFEAFF; cdr3_nt: TGTGCCAGCAGTTGGGGGACGTTTGAAGCTTTCTTT
d_call: .; clone_size: few; j_call: TRBJ2-7; v_call: TRBV4-1; cdr3_aa: CASSQVLASSTYEQYF; cdr3_nt: TGCGCCAGCAGCCAAGTCTTGGCTAGCAGCACCTACGAGCAGTACTTC
d_call: TRBD1; clone_size: .; j_call: TRBJ1-2; v_call: TRBV11-3; cdr3_aa: CASSLPTGEDYGYTF; cdr3_nt: TGTGCCAGCAGCCTCCCAACAGGGGAGGACTATGGCTACACCTTC
d_call: .; clone_size: .; j_call: TRBJ2-7; v_call: TRBV19; cdr3_aa: CARRAGIYEQYF; cdr3_nt: TGTGCCAGGCGGGCGGGGATTTACGAGCAGTACTTC
d_call: .; clone_size: .; j_call: TRBJ1-5; v_call: TRBV28; cdr3_aa: CASSGGVFTGYGNQPQHF; cdr3_nt: TGTGCCAGCAGTGGGGGGGTCTTTACAGGGTATGGCAATCAGCCCCAGCATTTT
d_call: TRBD1; clone_size: once; j_call: TRBJ1-1; v_call: TRBV5-6; cdr3_aa: CASSSQGARIEAFF; cdr3_nt: TGTGCCAGCAGCTCACAGGGGGCTCGCATTGAAGCTTTCTTT
d_call: .; clone_size: few; j_call: TRBJ1-3; v_call: TRBV7-9; cdr3_aa: CASSLEAGSGNTIYF; cdr3_nt: TGTGCCAGCAGCTTAGAAGCAGGCTCTGGAAACACCATATATTTT
d_call: TRBD1; clone_size: .; j_call: TRBJ2-7; v_call: TRBV5-8; cdr3_aa: CASSSWDRGREQYF; cdr3_nt: TGTGCCAGCAGCTCCTGGGACAGGGGGCGCGAGCAGTACTTC
d_call: TRBD2; clone_size: once; j_call: TRBJ2-7; v_call: TRBV2; cdr3_aa: CASSAAGGPAYEQYF; cdr3_nt: TGTGCCAGCAGTGCGGCGGGAGGGCCCGCCTACGAGCAGTACTTC
d_call: TRBD1; clone_size: .; j_call: TRBJ1-1; v_call: TRBV7-3; cdr3_aa: CASSLMGQPGTEAFF; cdr3_nt: TGTGCCAGCAGCTTAATGGGACAGCCGGGAACTGAAGCTTTCTTT
d_call: TRBD2; clone_size: once; j_call: TRBJ2-3; v_call: TRBV18; cdr3_aa: CASSPMRVAGEDTQYF; cdr3_nt: TGTGCCAGCTCACCAATGAGGGTAGCGGGAGAAGATACGCAGTATTTT
d_call: .; clone_size: .; j_call: TRBJ2-3; v_call: TRBV18; cdr3_aa: CASSPRTTDTQYF; cdr3_nt: TGTGCCAGCTCACCAAGGACCACAGATACGCAGTATTTT
d_call: TRBD2; clone_size: .; j_call: TRBJ2-5; v_call: TRBV5-4; cdr3_aa: CASSRTGGTQYF; cdr3_nt: TGTGCCAGCAGCCGGACGGGGGGGACCCAGTACTTC
d_call: TRBD1; clone_size: .; j_call: TRBJ1-5; v_call: TRBV5-6; cdr3_aa: CASSLRDRGLQPQHF; cdr3_nt: TGTGCCAGCAGCTTGAGGGACAGGGGGCTTCAGCCCCAGCATTTT
d_call: .; clone_size: .; j_call: TRBJ1-2; v_call: TRBV11-2; cdr3_aa: CASSWDGGSNYGYTF; cdr3_nt: TGTGCCAGCAGCTGGGACGGGGGCTCTAACTATGGCTACACCTTC
d_call: TRBD2; clone_size: .; j_call: TRBJ2-7; v_call: TRBV5-6; cdr3_aa: CASSLSSGGYEQYF; cdr3_nt: TGTGCCAGCAGCCTGTCCAGCGGGGGCTACGAGCAGTACTTC